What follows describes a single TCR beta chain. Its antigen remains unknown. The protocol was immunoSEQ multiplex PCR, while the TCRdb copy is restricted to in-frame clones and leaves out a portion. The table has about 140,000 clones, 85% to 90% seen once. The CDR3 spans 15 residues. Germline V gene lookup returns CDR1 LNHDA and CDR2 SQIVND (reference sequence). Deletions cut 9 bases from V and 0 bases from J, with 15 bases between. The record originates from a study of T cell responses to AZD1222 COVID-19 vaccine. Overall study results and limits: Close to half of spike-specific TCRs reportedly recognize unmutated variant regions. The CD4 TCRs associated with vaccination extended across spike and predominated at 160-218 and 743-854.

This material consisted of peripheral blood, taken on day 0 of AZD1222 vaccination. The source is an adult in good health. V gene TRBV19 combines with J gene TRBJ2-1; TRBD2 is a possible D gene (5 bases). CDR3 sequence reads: CASAISTSSYNEQFF. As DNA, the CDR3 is TGTGCCAGCGCAATTAGTACTAGCTCCTACAATGAGCAGTTCTTC.